This is a list of T cell receptor beta chains from one sample in a study of blood T cell repertoires in COVID-19. This table comes from immunoSEQ multiplex PCR, and its TCRdb copy is limited to in-frame clones, with some not included. The sample has approximately 190,000 clones; 70% to 85% are singletons. Sequenced: peripheral blood. The receptors originated from a human donor with acute or convalescent COVID-19. The donor label of this sample is uncertain. CDR3s include the opening cysteine and the closing phenylalanine or tryptophan. Each record gives: J gene, V gene, D gene, clone size, CDR3 protein, CDR3 DNA. D genes are given only for firm matches. Clone size appears in some rows only: once, few, many, or a class for an expanded clone.

j_call: TRBJ2-7; v_call: TRBV28; d_call: TRBD2; clone_size: .; cdr3_aa: CATSEGTSGREQYF; cdr3_nt: TGTGCCACCTCAGAGGGGACTAGCGGGAGAGAGCAGTACTTC
j_call: TRBJ1-1; v_call: TRBV11-2; d_call: .; clone_size: once; cdr3_aa: CASSSPGWDTEAFF; cdr3_nt: TGTGCCAGCAGCTCGCCGGGGTGGGACACTGAAGCTTTCTTT
j_call: TRBJ1-1; v_call: TRBV2; d_call: .; clone_size: .; cdr3_aa: CASNYRISNTEAFF; cdr3_nt: TGTGCCAGCAATTACAGGATATCGAACACTGAAGCTTTCTTT
j_call: TRBJ1-2; v_call: TRBV21-1; d_call: .; clone_size: .; cdr3_aa: CASVEDRGHGYTF; cdr3_nt: TGTGCCAGCGTTGAAGACAGGGGGCATGGCTACACCTTC
j_call: TRBJ2-7; v_call: TRBV6-6; d_call: TRBD2; clone_size: .; cdr3_aa: CASSVTSGATYEQYF; cdr3_nt: TGTGCCAGCAGTGTGACTAGCGGGGCCACCTACGAGCAGTACTTC
j_call: TRBJ2-7; v_call: TRBV3-1/TRBV3-2; d_call: TRBD2; clone_size: .; cdr3_aa: CASSHQGLAFNEQYF; cdr3_nt: TGTGCCAGCAGCCACCAGGGACTAGCGTTCAACGAGCAGTACTTC
j_call: TRBJ2-7; v_call: TRBV27; d_call: .; clone_size: .; cdr3_aa: CASSRTDYGYEQYF; cdr3_nt: TGTGCCAGCAGTCGGACTGATTATGGGTACGAGCAGTACTTC
j_call: TRBJ2-1; v_call: TRBV27; d_call: TRBD2; clone_size: .; cdr3_aa: CASRLAEPSYNEQFF; cdr3_nt: TGTGCCAGCAGACTAGCGGAACCATCCTACAATGAGCAGTTCTTC
j_call: TRBJ1-5; v_call: TRBV5-5; d_call: .; clone_size: .; cdr3_aa: CASSADAEQPQHF; cdr3_nt: TGTGCCAGCAGCGCCGATGCGGAACAGCCCCAGCATTTT
j_call: TRBJ1-5; v_call: TRBV6-1; d_call: .; clone_size: .; cdr3_aa: CASSEGRVNQPQHF; cdr3_nt: TGTGCCAGCAGTGAGGGCAGGGTGAATCAGCCCCAGCATTTT
j_call: TRBJ1-1; v_call: TRBV15; d_call: .; clone_size: .; cdr3_aa: CATSRGRDTEAFF; cdr3_nt: TGTGCCACCAGCAGGGGGAGGGACACTGAAGCTTTCTTT
j_call: TRBJ2-2; v_call: TRBV6-2/TRBV6-3; d_call: TRBD2; clone_size: .; cdr3_aa: CASSYVPPGLALTTGELFF; cdr3_nt: TGTGCCAGCAGTTACGTTCCCCCGGGACTAGCGCTAACCACCGGGGAGCTGTTTTTT
j_call: TRBJ2-2; v_call: TRBV2; d_call: .; clone_size: .; cdr3_aa: CASSASGLTTGELFF; cdr3_nt: TGTGCCAGCAGCGCATCCGGGTTGACCACCGGGGAGCTGTTTTTT
j_call: TRBJ2-7; v_call: TRBV3-1/TRBV3-2; d_call: .; clone_size: .; cdr3_aa: CASSQEKSGRNYEQYF; cdr3_nt: TGTGCCAGCAGCCAAGAAAAGAGCGGCAGGAACTACGAGCAGTACTTC
j_call: TRBJ1-5; v_call: TRBV19; d_call: .; clone_size: .; cdr3_aa: CASARSRDSNQPQHF; cdr3_nt: TGTGCCAGTGCAAGAAGCAGGGATAGCAATCAGCCCCAGCATTTT
j_call: TRBJ1-5; v_call: TRBV2; d_call: .; clone_size: .; cdr3_aa: CASSSGAESNQPQHF; cdr3_nt: TGTGCCAGCAGTTCAGGGGCCGAGAGCAATCAGCCCCAGCATTTT
j_call: TRBJ2-3; v_call: TRBV4-2; d_call: TRBD2; clone_size: .; cdr3_aa: CASSQERAGGGLAGAVDTQYF; cdr3_nt: TGTGCCAGCAGCCAAGAGAGGGCGGGGGGAGGACTAGCGGGAGCGGTAGATACGCAGTATTTT
j_call: TRBJ1-5; v_call: TRBV19; d_call: TRBD1; clone_size: .; cdr3_aa: CASSMTTGSNQPQHF; cdr3_nt: TGTGCCAGTAGTATGACGACAGGGTCAAATCAGCCCCAGCATTTT
j_call: TRBJ1-6; v_call: TRBV9; d_call: TRBD1; clone_size: .; cdr3_aa: CASSPLQGAVGNSPLHF; cdr3_nt: TGTGCCAGCAGCCCCCTCCAGGGGGCCGTTGGGAATTCACCCCTCCACTTT
j_call: TRBJ2-6; v_call: TRBV27; d_call: TRBD1; clone_size: once; cdr3_aa: CASSLIGQVVSGANVLTF; cdr3_nt: TGTGCCAGCAGTTTAATAGGACAGGTGGTGTCTGGGGCCAACGTCCTGACTTTC
j_call: TRBJ1-5; v_call: TRBV21-1; d_call: .; clone_size: few; cdr3_aa: CASSPGKGGRVSSNQPQHF; cdr3_nt: TGTGCCAGCAGCCCAGGGAAGGGGGGGCGAGTGAGTAGCAATCAGCCCCAGCATTTT
j_call: TRBJ2-1; v_call: TRBV5-1; d_call: .; clone_size: .; cdr3_aa: CASSLVAGSHNEQFF; cdr3_nt: TGCGCCAGCAGCTTGGTGGCGGGGAGCCACAATGAGCAGTTCTTC
j_call: TRBJ1-3; v_call: TRBV12-3/TRBV12-4; d_call: .; clone_size: once; cdr3_aa: CASSQFQGNTIYF; cdr3_nt: TGTGCCAGCAGCCAGTTTCAGGGAAACACCATATATTTT
j_call: TRBJ1-3; v_call: TRBV6-6; d_call: TRBD1; clone_size: .; cdr3_aa: CASSAKQGADTIYF; cdr3_nt: TGTGCCAGCAGTGCGAAACAGGGGGCGGACACCATATATTTT
j_call: TRBJ2-3; v_call: TRBV3-1/TRBV3-2; d_call: .; clone_size: once; cdr3_aa: CASSQGAVSDTDTQYF; cdr3_nt: TGTGCCAGCAGCCAAGGAGCTGTTAGCGACACAGATACGCAGTATTTT
j_call: TRBJ1-5; v_call: TRBV3-1/TRBV3-2; d_call: .; clone_size: .; cdr3_aa: CASSQEGGQPQHF; cdr3_nt: TGTGCCAGCAGCCAAGAGGGCGGGCAGCCCCAGCATTTT
j_call: TRBJ1-2; v_call: TRBV3-1/TRBV3-2; d_call: .; clone_size: few; cdr3_aa: CASSQAPTGIRYGYTF; cdr3_nt: TGTGCCAGCAGCCAAGCCCCTACAGGGATAAGGTATGGCTACACCTTC
j_call: TRBJ1-1; v_call: TRBV5-4; d_call: TRBD1; clone_size: .; cdr3_aa: CASSGTGAAEAFF; cdr3_nt: TGTGCCAGCAGCGGGACAGGGGCCGCTGAAGCTTTCTTT
j_call: TRBJ1-5; v_call: TRBV30; d_call: .; clone_size: .; cdr3_aa: CAWSVSPYQPQHF; cdr3_nt: TGTGCCTGGAGTGTATCCCCATATCAGCCCCAGCATTTT
j_call: TRBJ2-2; v_call: TRBV3-1/TRBV3-2; d_call: .; clone_size: .; cdr3_aa: CASSHPGAGKTGELFF; cdr3_nt: TGTGCCAGCAGCCACCCCGGGGCGGGAAAGACCGGGGAGCTGTTTTTT
j_call: TRBJ1-1; v_call: TRBV2; d_call: .; clone_size: .; cdr3_aa: CASSAGRHTEAFF; cdr3_nt: TGTGCCAGCAGTGCAGGGCGCCACACTGAAGCTTTCTTT
j_call: TRBJ2-7; v_call: TRBV5-1; d_call: .; clone_size: once; cdr3_aa: CASSSGSSYEQYF; cdr3_nt: TGCGCCAGCAGCTCAGGTAGCTCCTACGAGCAGTACTTC
j_call: TRBJ2-2; v_call: TRBV4-2; d_call: TRBD2; clone_size: .; cdr3_aa: CASSQNPGLAGANTGELFF; cdr3_nt: TGTGCCAGCAGCCAGAACCCGGGACTAGCGGGTGCGAACACCGGGGAGCTGTTTTTT
j_call: TRBJ1-5; v_call: TRBV5-8; d_call: TRBD1; clone_size: few; cdr3_aa: CASSSRDRGYQPQHF; cdr3_nt: TGTGCCAGCAGCTCCCGGGACAGGGGGTATCAGCCCCAGCATTTT
j_call: TRBJ1-2; v_call: TRBV12-3/TRBV12-4; d_call: .; clone_size: once; cdr3_aa: CASSFGGHGYTF; cdr3_nt: TGTGCCAGCAGTTTCGGGGGGCATGGCTACACCTTC
j_call: TRBJ2-3; v_call: TRBV7-8; d_call: TRBD1; clone_size: .; cdr3_aa: CASSLRDRGRTDTQYF; cdr3_nt: TGTGCCAGCAGCTTAAGGGACAGGGGGCGTACAGATACGCAGTATTTT
j_call: TRBJ2-7; v_call: TRBV6-5; d_call: .; clone_size: few; cdr3_aa: CASKNTYEQYF; cdr3_nt: TGTGCCAGCAAAAATACTTACGAGCAGTACTTC
j_call: TRBJ2-1; v_call: TRBV3-1/TRBV3-2; d_call: TRBD2; clone_size: .; cdr3_aa: CASSQERGLANYNEQFF; cdr3_nt: TGTGCCAGCAGCCAAGAAAGGGGACTAGCGAACTACAATGAGCAGTTCTTC
j_call: TRBJ2-1; v_call: TRBV11-2; d_call: .; clone_size: once; cdr3_aa: CASSLGGGLGGNEQFF; cdr3_nt: TGTGCCAGCAGCTTAGGTGGAGGGTTGGGAGGCAATGAGCAGTTCTTC
j_call: TRBJ1-2; v_call: TRBV28; d_call: .; clone_size: few; cdr3_aa: CASSLNGEGGYTF; cdr3_nt: TGTGCCAGCAGTTTGAACGGAGAGGGTGGCTACACCTTC
j_call: TRBJ1-5; v_call: TRBV25-1; d_call: .; clone_size: .; cdr3_aa: CASSTLAGAQPQHF; cdr3_nt: TGTGCCAGCAGTACCCTGGCAGGGGCCCAGCCCCAGCATTTT
j_call: TRBJ2-7; v_call: TRBV6-5; d_call: TRBD2; clone_size: .; cdr3_aa: CASRMIAGAEEQYF; cdr3_nt: TGTGCCAGCAGAATGATAGCGGGAGCGGAAGAGCAGTACTTC
j_call: TRBJ2-3; v_call: TRBV27; d_call: TRBD2; clone_size: .; cdr3_aa: CASSLGSGRTDTQYF; cdr3_nt: TGTGCCAGCAGTTTAGGTAGCGGGAGGACAGATACGCAGTATTTT
j_call: TRBJ1-6; v_call: TRBV27; d_call: .; clone_size: once; cdr3_aa: CASSFSGNSPLHF; cdr3_nt: TGTGCCAGCAGTTTTAGTGGTAATTCACCCCTCCACTTT